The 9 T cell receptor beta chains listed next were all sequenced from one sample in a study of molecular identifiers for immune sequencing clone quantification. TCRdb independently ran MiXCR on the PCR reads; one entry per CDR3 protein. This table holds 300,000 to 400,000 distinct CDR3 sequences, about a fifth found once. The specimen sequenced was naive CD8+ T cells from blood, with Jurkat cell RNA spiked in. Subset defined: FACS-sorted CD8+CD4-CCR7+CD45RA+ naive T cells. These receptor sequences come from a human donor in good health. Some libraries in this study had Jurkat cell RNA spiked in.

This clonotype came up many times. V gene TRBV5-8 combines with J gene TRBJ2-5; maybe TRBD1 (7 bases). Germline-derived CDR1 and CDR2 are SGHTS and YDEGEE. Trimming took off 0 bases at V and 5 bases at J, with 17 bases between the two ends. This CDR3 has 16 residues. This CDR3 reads CASSLDGQEGRETQYF. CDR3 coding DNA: TGTGCCAGCAGCTTGGACGGACAGGAGGGGAGGGAGACCCAGTACTTC. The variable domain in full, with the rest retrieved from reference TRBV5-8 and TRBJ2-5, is EAGVTQSPTHLIKTRGQQATLRCSPISGHTSVYWYQQALGLGLQFLLWYDEGEERNRGNFPPRFSGRQFPNYSSELNVNALELEDSALYLCASSLDGQEGRETQYFGPGTRLLVL.

This CDR3 reads CSVEDRAGGQRGYGYTF. For the CDR3, the DNA is TGCAGCGTTGAAGATCGGGCAGGGGGTCAACGTGGCTATGGCTACACCTTC. The chain employs TRBV29-1 and TRBJ1-2; TRBD1 matches at 7 bases. V dropped 0 bases and J dropped 4; count of bases not matched to a gene: 14. The CDR3 length is 17 residues. Germline lookup yields CDR1 SQVTM and CDR2 ANQGSEA.

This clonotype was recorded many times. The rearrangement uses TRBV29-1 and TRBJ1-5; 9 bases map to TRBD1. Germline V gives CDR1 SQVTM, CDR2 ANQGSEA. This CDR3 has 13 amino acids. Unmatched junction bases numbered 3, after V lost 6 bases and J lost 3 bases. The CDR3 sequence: CSVWTGDNQPQHF. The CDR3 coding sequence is TGCAGCGTCTGGACAGGGGACAATCAGCCCCAGCATTTT.

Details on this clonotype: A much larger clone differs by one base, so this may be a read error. CDR3 loop: CASSASNSGPALSDTQYF. In DNA, the CDR3 is TGTGCCAGCAGTGCATCTAACTCGGGACCAGCGTTAAGCGATACGCAGTATTTT. V and J are TRBV28 and TRBJ2-3; tentatively, D is TRBD1 or TRBD2 (5 bases each). This CDR3 is built from 18 residues. The germline V gene has CDR1 MDHEN and CDR2 SYDVKM. V dropped 5 bases and J dropped 6 bases, with 27 bases sitting between them. Looking up the rest from reference TRBV28 and TRBJ2-3 gives the full variable domain: DVKVTQSSRYLVKRTGEKVFLECVQDMDHENMFWYRQDPGLGLRLIYFSYDVKMKEKGDIPEGYSVSREKKERFSLILESASTNQTSMYLCASSASNSGPALSDTQYFGPGTRLTVL.

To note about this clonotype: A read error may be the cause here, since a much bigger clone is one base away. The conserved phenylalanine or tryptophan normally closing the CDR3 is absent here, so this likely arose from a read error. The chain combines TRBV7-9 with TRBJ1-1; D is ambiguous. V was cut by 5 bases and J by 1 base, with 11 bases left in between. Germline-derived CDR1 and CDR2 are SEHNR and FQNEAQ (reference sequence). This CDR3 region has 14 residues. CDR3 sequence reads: CASSPLTENTEAFS. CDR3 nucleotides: TGTGCCAGCAGCCCGTTGACGGAGAACACTGAAGCTTTCTCT.

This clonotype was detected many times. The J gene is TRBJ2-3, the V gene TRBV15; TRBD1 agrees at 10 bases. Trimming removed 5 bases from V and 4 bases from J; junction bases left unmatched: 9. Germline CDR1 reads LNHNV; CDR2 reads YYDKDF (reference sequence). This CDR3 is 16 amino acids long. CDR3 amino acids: CATSGYGTGVSDTQYF. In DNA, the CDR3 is TGTGCCACCAGCGGCTATGGGACAGGGGTATCAGATACGCAGTATTTT.

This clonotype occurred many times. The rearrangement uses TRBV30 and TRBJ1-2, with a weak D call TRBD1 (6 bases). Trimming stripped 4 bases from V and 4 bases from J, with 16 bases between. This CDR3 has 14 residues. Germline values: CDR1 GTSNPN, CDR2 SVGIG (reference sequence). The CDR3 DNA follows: TGTGCCTGGATGAGCTCCGGACAGCTCTATGGCTACACCTTC. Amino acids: CAWMSSGQLYGYTF.

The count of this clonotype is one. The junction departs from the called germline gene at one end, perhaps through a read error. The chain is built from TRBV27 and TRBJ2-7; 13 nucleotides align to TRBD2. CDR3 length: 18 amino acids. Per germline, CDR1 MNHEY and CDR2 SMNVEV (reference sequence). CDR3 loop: CASSLLPELGLAGVEQHF. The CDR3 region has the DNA TGTGCCAGCAGTTTATTGCCCGAGCTAGGACTAGCGGGAGTCGAGCAGCACTTC.

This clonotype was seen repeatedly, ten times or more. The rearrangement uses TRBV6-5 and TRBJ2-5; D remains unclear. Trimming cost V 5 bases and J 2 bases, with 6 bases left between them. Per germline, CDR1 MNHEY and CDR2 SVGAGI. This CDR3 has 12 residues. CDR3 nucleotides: TGTGCCAGCAGTGGTCAACAAGAGACCCAGTACTTC. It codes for CASSGQQETQYF.